The present TCR beta chain was sequenced within a study of shared clonotypes between healthy human individuals. The germline V and J ends were trimmed by 9 bases and 4 bases, with 16 bases remaining between them. The CDR3 runs 15 residues. Germline CDR1 WSHSY, CDR2 SAAADI. The assay was immunoSEQ multiplex PCR, and TCRdb's table has in-frame clones only and misses some. This repertoire shows around 2.1 million clones, approximately 94% found once; its top ten account for more than 0.1%. J is TRBJ2-6 and V is TRBV10-2, with D maybe TRBD1 (6 bases). This clonotype was obtained from a man in his late teens or twenties in good health. Sequencing was carried out using naive CD4+ T cells sorted from blood. The subset was: CD45RA+ positively selected. Here the CDR3 reads CASGQFSVGANVLTF. The CDR3 DNA sequence: TGCGCCAGTGGACAGTTCTCCGTAGGGGCCAACGTCCTGACTTTC.